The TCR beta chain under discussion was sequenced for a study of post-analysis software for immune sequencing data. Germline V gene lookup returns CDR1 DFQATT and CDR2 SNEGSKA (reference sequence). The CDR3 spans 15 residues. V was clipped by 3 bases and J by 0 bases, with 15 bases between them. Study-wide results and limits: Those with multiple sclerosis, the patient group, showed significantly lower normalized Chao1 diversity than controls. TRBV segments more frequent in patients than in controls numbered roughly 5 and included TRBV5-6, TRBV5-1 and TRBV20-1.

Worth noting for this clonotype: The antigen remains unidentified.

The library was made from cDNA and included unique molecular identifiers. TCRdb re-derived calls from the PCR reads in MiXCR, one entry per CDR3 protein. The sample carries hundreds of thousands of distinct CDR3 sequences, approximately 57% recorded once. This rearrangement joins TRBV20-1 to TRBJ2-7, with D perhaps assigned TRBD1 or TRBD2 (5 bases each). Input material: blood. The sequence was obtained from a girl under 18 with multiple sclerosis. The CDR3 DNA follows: TGCAGTGCTAGCGCCCGGGACCGTTACTCCTACGAGCAGTACTTC. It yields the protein CSASARDRYSYEQYF.